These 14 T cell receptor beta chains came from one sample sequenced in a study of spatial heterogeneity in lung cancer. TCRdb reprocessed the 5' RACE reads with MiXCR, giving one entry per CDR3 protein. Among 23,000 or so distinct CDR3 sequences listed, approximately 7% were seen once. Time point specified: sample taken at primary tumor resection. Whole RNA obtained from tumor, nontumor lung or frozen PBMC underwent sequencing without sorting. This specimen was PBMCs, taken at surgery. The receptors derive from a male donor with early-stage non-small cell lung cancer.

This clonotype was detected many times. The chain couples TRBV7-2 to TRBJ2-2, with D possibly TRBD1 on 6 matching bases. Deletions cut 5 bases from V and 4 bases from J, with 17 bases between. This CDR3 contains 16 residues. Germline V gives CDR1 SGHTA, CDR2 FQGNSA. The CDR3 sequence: CASSTPGTPVTGELFF. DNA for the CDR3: TGTGCCAGCAGCACCCCCGGGACACCAGTCACCGGGGAGCTGTTTTTT.

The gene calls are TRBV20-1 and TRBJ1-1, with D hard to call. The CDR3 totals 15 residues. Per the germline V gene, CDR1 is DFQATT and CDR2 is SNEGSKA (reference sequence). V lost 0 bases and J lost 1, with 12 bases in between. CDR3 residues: CSARDQRHQNTEAFF. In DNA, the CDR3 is TGCAGTGCTAGAGATCAGAGACACCAGAACACTGAAGCTTTCTTT.

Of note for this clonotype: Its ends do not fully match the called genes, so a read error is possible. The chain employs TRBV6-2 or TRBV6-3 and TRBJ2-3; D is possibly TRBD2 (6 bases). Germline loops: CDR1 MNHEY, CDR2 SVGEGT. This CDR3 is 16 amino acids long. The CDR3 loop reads CANSYYVSGGSDTQYF. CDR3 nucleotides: TGTGCCAACAGTTACTACGTATCTGGAGGGTCAGATACGCAGTATTTT.

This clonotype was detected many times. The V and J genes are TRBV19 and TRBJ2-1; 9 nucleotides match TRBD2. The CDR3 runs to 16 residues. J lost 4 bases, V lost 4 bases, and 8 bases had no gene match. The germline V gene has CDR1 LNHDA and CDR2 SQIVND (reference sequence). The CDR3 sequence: CASSSLSGSRYNEQFF. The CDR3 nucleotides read TGTGCCAGTAGTAGTCTTAGCGGGAGCAGGTACAATGAGCAGTTCTTC.

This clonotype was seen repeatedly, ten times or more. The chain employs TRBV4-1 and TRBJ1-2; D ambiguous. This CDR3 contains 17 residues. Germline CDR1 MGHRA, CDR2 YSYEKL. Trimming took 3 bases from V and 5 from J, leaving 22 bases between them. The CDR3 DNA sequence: TGCGCCAGCAGCCATCCCCCGGGAGGAACTAAGAAGTATGGCTACACCTTC. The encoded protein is CASSHPPGGTKKYGYTF.

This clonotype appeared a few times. CDR3: CASSPQRGPDTQYF. The CDR3 nucleotides are TGTGCCAGCAGTCCCCAGCGGGGCCCAGATACGCAGTATTTT. This chain connects TRBV12-3 or TRBV12-4 to TRBJ2-3, with 7 bases identical to TRBD2. The CDR3 is 14 amino acids. Losses at the gene ends were 5 bases for V and 4 bases for J; bases not matched to a gene: 6.

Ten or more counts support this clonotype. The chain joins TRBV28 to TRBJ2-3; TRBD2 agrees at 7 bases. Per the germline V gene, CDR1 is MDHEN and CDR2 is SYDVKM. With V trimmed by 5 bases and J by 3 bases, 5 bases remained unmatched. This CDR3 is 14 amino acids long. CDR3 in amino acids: CASSRGGSTDTQYF. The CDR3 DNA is TGTGCCAGCAGTCGCGGGGGAAGTACAGATACGCAGTATTTT.

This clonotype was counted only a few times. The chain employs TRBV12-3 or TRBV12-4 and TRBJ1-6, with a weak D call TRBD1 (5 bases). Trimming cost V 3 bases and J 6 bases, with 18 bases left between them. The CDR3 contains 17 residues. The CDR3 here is CASSLKGAGRSNSPLHF. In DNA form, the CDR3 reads TGTGCCAGCAGTTTGAAAGGGGCAGGACGGAGTAATTCACCCCTCCACTTT.

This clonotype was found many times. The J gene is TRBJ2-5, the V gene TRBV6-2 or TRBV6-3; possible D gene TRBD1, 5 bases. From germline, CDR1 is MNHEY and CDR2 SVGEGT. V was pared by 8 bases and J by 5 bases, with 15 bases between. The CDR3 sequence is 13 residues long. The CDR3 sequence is CASRTTIWETQYF. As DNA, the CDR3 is TGTGCCAGCCGGACAACCATATGGGAGACCCAGTACTTC.

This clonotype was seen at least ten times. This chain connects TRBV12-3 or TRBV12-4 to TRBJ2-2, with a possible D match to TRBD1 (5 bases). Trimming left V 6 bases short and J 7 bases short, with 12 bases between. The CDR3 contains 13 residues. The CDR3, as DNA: TGTGCCAGCAGCTGGGGCGAGGTCGGGGAGCTGTTTTTT. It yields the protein CASSWGEVGELFF.

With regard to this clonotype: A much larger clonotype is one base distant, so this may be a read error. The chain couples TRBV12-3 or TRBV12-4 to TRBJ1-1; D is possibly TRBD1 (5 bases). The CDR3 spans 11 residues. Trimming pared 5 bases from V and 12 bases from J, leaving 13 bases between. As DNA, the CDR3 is TGTGCCAGCAGTGCCGGGGCGAGGACTTTCTTT. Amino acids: CASSAGARTFF.

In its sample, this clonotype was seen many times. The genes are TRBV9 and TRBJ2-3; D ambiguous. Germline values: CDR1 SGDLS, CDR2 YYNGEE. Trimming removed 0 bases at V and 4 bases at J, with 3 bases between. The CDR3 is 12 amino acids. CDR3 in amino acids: CASSVASDTQYF. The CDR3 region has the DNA TGTGCCAGCAGCGTAGCTTCAGATACGCAGTATTTT.

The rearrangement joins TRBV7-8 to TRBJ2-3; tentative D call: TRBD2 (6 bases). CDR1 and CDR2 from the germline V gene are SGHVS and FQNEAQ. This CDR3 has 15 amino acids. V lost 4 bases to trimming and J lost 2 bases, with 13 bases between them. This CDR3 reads CASSSSLAHTDTQYF. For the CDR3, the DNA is TGTGCCAGCAGCTCTTCACTAGCACACACAGATACGCAGTATTTT. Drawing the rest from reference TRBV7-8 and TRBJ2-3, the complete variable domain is GAGVSQSPRYKVAKRGQDVALRCDPISGHVSLFWYQQALGQGPEFLTYFQNEAQLDKSGLPSDRFFAERPEGSVSTLKIQRTQQEDSAVYLCASSSSLAHTDTQYFGPGTRLTVL.

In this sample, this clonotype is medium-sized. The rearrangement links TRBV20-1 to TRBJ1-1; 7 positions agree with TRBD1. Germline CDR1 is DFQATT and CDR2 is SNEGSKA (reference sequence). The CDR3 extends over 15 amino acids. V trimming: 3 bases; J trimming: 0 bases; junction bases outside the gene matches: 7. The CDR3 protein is CSASKGANMNTEAFF. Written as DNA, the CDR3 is TGCAGTGCTAGTAAGGGGGCGAACATGAACACTGAAGCTTTCTTT.